The 17 T cell receptor beta chains below were found in one sample sequenced in a study of cytomegalovirus exposure and HLA in healthy donors. PCR used 60 Vbeta primers and 13 Jbeta primers. Profiling relied on immunoSEQ multiplex PCR, and the TCRdb table lists in-frame clones only, not all of them. The sample lists roughly 96,000 clones, 65% to 80% occurring once. The sample comprised PBMCs. These receptors were collected from a woman in her 70s in good health and CMV-seropositive.

Only a few counts were recorded for this clone. V gene TRBV19 combines with J gene TRBJ1-3, with D possibly TRBD1 on 5 matching bases. The ends were cut back, 6 bases at V and 0 bases at J, with 12 bases in the middle. Germline V CDR1 and CDR2: LNHDA, SQIVND (reference sequence). The CDR3 has 15 residues. The CDR3 DNA follows: TGTGCCAGTAGATCGACAGTCCACTCTGGAAACACCATATATTTT. Its translation: CASRSTVHSGNTIYF.

In nucleotides, the CDR3 is TGTGCCAGCAGAGCTGCGAACACCGGGGAGCTGTTTTTT. It yields the protein CASRAANTGELFF. The chain couples TRBV2 to TRBJ2-2, with D uncertain. Trimming removed 6 bases at V and 0 bases at J, with 5 bases between. CDR1 is SNHLY and CDR2 is FYNNEI in the germline V gene. The CDR3 sequence is 13 residues long.

V is TRBV6-6 and J is TRBJ1-1; TRBD1 agrees at 7 bases. V gave up 8 bases and J gave up 7 bases; unmatched junction bases: 7. Germline values: CDR1 MNHNY, CDR2 SVGAGI (reference sequence). The CDR3 is 12 residues long. The CDR3 reads CASGRQGDEAFF. The CDR3 DNA reads TGTGCCAGCGGCAGACAGGGTGATGAAGCTTTCTTT.

The chain has TRBV10-3 and TRBJ2-7, with unresolved D. Per germline, CDR1 ENHRY and CDR2 SYGVKD. Trimming removed 1 base at V and 6 bases at J, with 4 bases between. This CDR3 region has 11 residues. The CDR3 DNA reads TGTGCCATCAGTGAGTTGCGCGAGCAGTACTTC. Translation: CAISELREQYF.

The chain combines TRBV21-1 with TRBJ2-1; the D call of TRBD1 is as the table states it, not checked on the DNA. TRBV21-1 is shown as a pseudogene. The CDR3 is 16 residues long. For the CDR3, the DNA is TGTGCCAGCAGCAGACCGGGACAGGGTAGTTCGAATGAGCAGTTCTTC. Its protein product is CASSRPGQGSSNEQFF.

The chain uses TRBV7-2 and TRBJ2-7, with D perhaps matching TRBD2 (6 bases). The CDR3 totals 17 residues. In germline, CDR1 is SGHTA, CDR2 FQGNSA. Trimming stripped 1 base from V and 0 bases from J, with 16 bases between. The CDR3: CASSLVGTPGTSYEQYF. The CDR3, as DNA: TGTGCCAGCAGCTTAGTAGGGACTCCGGGAACCTCCTACGAGCAGTACTTC.

The chain is built from TRBV29-1 and TRBJ2-2; possible D gene TRBD1, 5 bases. The germline gives CDR1 SQVTM, CDR2 ANQGSEA. This CDR3 comprises 11 residues. With 6 bases removed from V and 6 bases from J, the gap between germline ends came to 8 bases. CDR3 protein: CSVPRAGELFF. CDR3 sequence (DNA): TGCAGCGTACCCAGGGCCGGGGAGCTGTTTTTT.

The V call is TRBV9, the J call TRBJ2-4, with a possible D match to TRBD1 (6 bases). The CDR3 is made up of 15 amino acids. V lost 0 bases and J lost 5, with 12 bases in between. Per germline, CDR1 SGDLS and CDR2 YYNGEE. The CDR3 sequence: CASSVGGPPENIQYF. DNA of the CDR3: TGTGCCAGCAGCGTAGGGGGGCCTCCCGAAAACATTCAGTACTTC. The whole variable domain, remainder taken from reference TRBV9 and TRBJ2-4, is DSGVTQTPKHLITATGQRVTLRCSPRSGDLSVYWYQQSLDQGLQFLIQYYNGEERAKGNILERFSAQQFPDLHSELNLSSLELGDSALYFCASSVGGPPENIQYFGAGTRLSVL.

V usage is TRBV6-5 and J usage is TRBJ2-3, with 8 bases matching TRBD1. V shed 5 bases, J shed 6 bases, and the junction held 7 bases outside the gene matches. The CDR3 loop spans 14 amino acids. Germline V gene data show CDR1 as MNHEY and CDR2 as SVGAGI. The CDR3 nucleotides are TGTGCCAGCAGTCACAGGACAGGGCGGGATACGCAGTATTTT. Protein sequence: CASSHRTGRDTQYF.

The V gene is TRBV7-9, the J gene TRBJ1-6; 7 bases are a match to TRBD1. Germline V gene lookup returns CDR1 SEHNR and CDR2 FQNEAQ (reference sequence). V lost 7 bases and J lost 0; bases outside the gene matches: 6. The CDR3 is 16 residues long. DNA of the CDR3: TGTGCCAGCAACCTACAGGGGAACTCCTATAATTCACCCCTCCACTTT. Encoded protein: CASNLQGNSYNSPLHF.

J is TRBJ2-5 and V is TRBV6-6; D uncertain. Germline CDR1 MNHNY, CDR2 SVGAGI (reference sequence). There are 15 residues in the CDR3. V lost 0 bases and J 0 bases, leaving 8 bases between the germline ends. The DNA of the CDR3 is TGTGCCAGCAGTTACTCGCCCCAGTACCAAGAGACCCAGTACTTC. Encoded protein: CASSYSPQYQETQYF.

The gene calls are TRBV5-1 and TRBJ2-3, with 13 bases lining up with TRBD2. Germline V lookup: CDR1 SGHRS, CDR2 YFSETQ. Losses at the gene ends were 2 bases for V and 1 base for J; bases not matched to a gene: 1. The CDR3 extends over 16 amino acids. CDR3 amino acids: CASSLGTSGGTDTQYF. CDR3 DNA sequence: TGCGCCAGCAGCTTAGGGACTAGCGGGGGCACAGATACGCAGTATTTT.

This chain uses TRBV19 with TRBJ2-3, with 10 bases identical to TRBD1. Trimming removed 5 bases from V and 4 bases from J; junction bases left unmatched: 3. The germline gives CDR1 LNHDA, CDR2 SQIVND (reference sequence). The length of the CDR3 is 14 residues. DNA for the CDR3: TGTGCCAGTAGTCAAGGACAGGGGGCAGATACGCAGTATTTT. It codes for CASSQGQGADTQYF.

V usage is TRBV18 and J usage is TRBJ2-7; D is ambiguous. The CDR3 is 11 amino acids. Trimming stripped 5 bases from V and 2 bases from J, with 4 bases between. The germline CDR1 and CDR2 sequences are KGHSH and LQKENI. This CDR3 is CASSSAYEQYF. The CDR3 nucleotides are TGTGCCAGCTCATCCGCCTACGAGCAGTACTTC.

This clone was seen a single time. The chain employs TRBV4-3 and TRBJ2-7; 11 positions agree with TRBD1. Germline V gives CDR1 LGHNA, CDR2 YSLEER. The CDR3 extends over 14 amino acids. J lost 5 bases, V lost 5 bases, and 5 bases had no gene match. The CDR3 nucleotides are TGCGCCAGCAGCACGGGACAGGGGGACGACGAGCAGTACTTC. This gives the protein CASSTGQGDDEQYF.

The V and J genes are TRBV19 and TRBJ2-7; perhaps TRBD1 as D (6 bases). Trimming removed 3 bases at V and 5 bases at J, with 14 bases between. The CDR3 is 14 residues long. CDR1 is LNHDA and CDR2 is SQIVND in the germline V gene (reference sequence). The CDR3 DNA sequence: TGTGCCAGTAGTATCAGGGGATTAGTGCACGAGCAGTACTTC. It is translated as CASSIRGLVHEQYF.

In DNA, the CDR3 is TGTGCCAGCAGCCAAGTAGCGGGAGGGGAAGAGACCCAGTACTTC. Translated, it gives CASSQVAGGEETQYF. The chain has TRBV7-2 and TRBJ2-5; TRBD2 agrees at 11 bases. CDR1 is SGHTA and CDR2 is FQGNSA in the germline V gene. The CDR3 length is 15 residues. V shed 5 bases, J shed 3 bases, and the junction held 5 bases outside the gene matches.